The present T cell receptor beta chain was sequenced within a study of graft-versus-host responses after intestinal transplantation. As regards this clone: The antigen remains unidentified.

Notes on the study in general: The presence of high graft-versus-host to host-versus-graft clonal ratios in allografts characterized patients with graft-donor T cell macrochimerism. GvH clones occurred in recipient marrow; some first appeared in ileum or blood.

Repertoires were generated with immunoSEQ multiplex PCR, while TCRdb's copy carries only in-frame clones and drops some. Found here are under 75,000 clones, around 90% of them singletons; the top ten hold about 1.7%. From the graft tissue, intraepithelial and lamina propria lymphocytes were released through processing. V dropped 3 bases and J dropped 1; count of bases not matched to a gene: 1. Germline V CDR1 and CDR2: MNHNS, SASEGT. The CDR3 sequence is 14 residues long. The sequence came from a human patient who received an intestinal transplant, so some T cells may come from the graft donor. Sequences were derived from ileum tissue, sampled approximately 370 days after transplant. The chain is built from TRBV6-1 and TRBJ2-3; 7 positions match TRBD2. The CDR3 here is CASSDRGGTDTQYF. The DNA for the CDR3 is TGTGCCAGCAGTGACCGGGGGGGCACAGATACGCAGTATTTT.